The rows below give T cell receptor beta chains drawn from one sample of a study of blood T cell repertoires in COVID-19. Profiled with immunoSEQ multiplex PCR; TCRdb holds only in-frame clones, not every one. This table holds fewer than 250,000 clones, 65% to 85% found once. Sequencing was performed on peripheral blood. The source is a woman aged 45-65 years with acute or convalescent COVID-19. The CDR3 runs from the conserved cysteine through the conserved F or W. D genes are given only for firm matches. For some rows the clone size is stated as once, few or many, or as a class when expanded; others skip it.

V	size	D	J	CDR3	DNA
TRBV10-3	.	TRBD1	TRBJ1-2	CAISELDRGTYGYTF	TGTGCCATCAGTGAGTTGGACAGGGGGACCTATGGCTACACCTTC
TRBV6-5	.	TRBD1	TRBJ2-7	CASRDRVNYEQYF	TGTGCCAGCAGAGACAGGGTAAACTACGAGCAGTACTTC
TRBV6-5	.	.	TRBJ1-3	CASSYGGAAGNTIYF	TGTGCCAGCAGTTACGGGGGGGCTGCTGGAAACACCATATATTTT
TRBV24-1	.	.	TRBJ2-3	CATSDPSPQTSTDTQYF	TGTGCCACCAGTGATCCCAGTCCTCAGACTAGCACAGATACGCAGTATTTT
TRBV29-1	.	TRBD1	TRBJ2-5	CSIGQGGAETQYF	TGCAGCATCGGTCAAGGGGGCGCGGAGACCCAGTACTTC
TRBV19	.	.	TRBJ1-2	CASSIDFGISYGYTF	TGTGCCAGTAGTATAGATTTCGGGATCTCCTATGGCTACACCTTC
TRBV5-6	.	.	TRBJ2-1	CASRNRDLYNEQFF	TGTGCCAGCAGAAACCGGGACTTGTACAATGAGCAGTTCTTC
TRBV5-1	.	.	TRBJ1-4	CASSLGVREGNEKLFF	TGCGCCAGCAGCTTGGGGGTCAGGGAGGGTAATGAAAAACTGTTTTTT
TRBV28	.	.	TRBJ1-2	CASSDRYGYTF	TGTGCCAGCAGTGACAGATATGGCTACACCTTC
TRBV16	.	TRBD1	TRBJ1-2	CASSQSVAGGSYGYTF	TGTGCCAGCAGCCAATCGGTGGCAGGGGGGAGCTATGGCTACACCTTC
TRBV18	.	.	TRBJ2-6	CASSPQGGPYSGANVLTF	TGTGCCAGCTCACCACAGGGGGGGCCCTACTCTGGGGCCAACGTCCTGACTTTC
TRBV2	.	.	TRBJ1-2	CASSTDNYGYTF	TGTGCCAGCAGTACAGATAACTATGGCTACACCTTC
TRBV7-2	.	.	TRBJ2-7	CASSPGGAQAYEQYF	TGTGCCAGCAGCCCCGGGGGAGCGCAGGCCTACGAGCAGTACTTC
TRBV7-9	.	.	TRBJ2-3	CASSLGYGTDTQYF	TGTGCCAGCAGCTTAGGCTACGGCACAGATACGCAGTATTTT
TRBV10-1	.	.	TRBJ2-2	CASRLAENTGELFF	TGCGCCAGCAGGTTAGCGGAGAACACCGGGGAGCTGTTTTTT
TRBV3-1/TRBV3-2	.	TRBD2	TRBJ2-2	CASSQGAGTSGNTGELFF	TGTGCCAGCAGCCAAGGGGCCGGGACTAGCGGGAACACCGGGGAGCTGTTTTTT
TRBV7-5	.	.	TRBJ2-1	CARSSRTGRNEQFF	TGTGCCAGAAGCTCCCGGACAGGGCGCAATGAGCAGTTCTTC
TRBV5-1	few	.	TRBJ1-6	CASSYRTQVENSPLHF	TGCGCCAGCAGCTACAGGACCCAGGTGGAAAATTCACCCCTCCACTTT
TRBV28	.	.	TRBJ2-4	CACKGEAKNIQYF	TGTGCCTGCAAGGGGGAGGCCAAAAACATTCAGTACTTC
TRBV19	.	.	TRBJ1-1	CASSMDSYTEAFF	TGTGCCAGTAGTATGGACAGTTACACTGAAGCTTTCTTT
TRBV28	.	TRBD1	TRBJ1-6	CATRTGWNSPLHF	TGTGCCACCCGGACAGGGTGGAATTCACCCCTCCACTTT
TRBV5-1	.	TRBD1	TRBJ2-7	CASSFRTGGRASEQYF	TGCGCCAGCAGCTTCCGGACAGGGGGTAGGGCTTCCGAGCAGTACTTC
TRBV19	.	TRBD1	TRBJ2-7	CASSPGQGWEQYF	TGTGCCAGTAGTCCGGGACAGGGATGGGAGCAGTACTTC
TRBV21-1	once	.	TRBJ1-5	CASSKEWTGGEEQPQHF	TGTGCCAGCAGCAAAGAGTGGACAGGGGGCGAGGAACAGCCCCAGCATTTT
TRBV4-2	.	TRBD1	TRBJ2-7	CASSQPLLTGSVYEQYF	TGTGCCAGCAGCCAACCCCTTCTGACAGGGAGTGTGTACGAGCAGTACTTC
TRBV4-2	.	TRBD2	TRBJ2-1	CASSQAGLAGRNEQFF	TGTGCCAGCAGCCAAGCGGGACTAGCGGGTCGCAATGAGCAGTTCTTC
TRBV14	.	TRBD1	TRBJ2-3	CASSRGDRGSSGRTDTQYF	TGTGCCAGCAGCCGTGGGGACAGGGGGTCTTCTGGGCGCACAGATACGCAGTATTTT
TRBV7-2	.	.	TRBJ2-5	CASSSQVAPRETQYF	TGTGCCAGCAGCTCCCAGGTGGCGCCAAGGGAGACCCAGTACTTC